This TCR beta chain was identified in a study of blood T cell repertoires in COVID-19. V gave up 2 bases and J gave up 1 base, with 18 bases separating them. The V gene's germline CDR1 is MGHDK and CDR2 SYGVNS. The CDR3 covers 18 residues. TCRdb keeps only in-frame clones here, not all; method: immunoSEQ multiplex PCR. In the table there are some 340,000 clones, more than 90% of which are singletons. The rearrangement links TRBV25-1 to TRBJ1-3; D might be TRBD1 (6 bases). Material: PBMCs or T cells enriched from blood (not recorded which). This TCR derives from a woman aged 25 to 39 who had been exposed to COVID-19. In DNA form, the CDR3 reads TGTGCCAGCAGTGAAATTGGGTACAGGGAAGGATCTGGAAACACCATATATTTT. The encoded protein is CASSEIGYREGSGNTIYF.